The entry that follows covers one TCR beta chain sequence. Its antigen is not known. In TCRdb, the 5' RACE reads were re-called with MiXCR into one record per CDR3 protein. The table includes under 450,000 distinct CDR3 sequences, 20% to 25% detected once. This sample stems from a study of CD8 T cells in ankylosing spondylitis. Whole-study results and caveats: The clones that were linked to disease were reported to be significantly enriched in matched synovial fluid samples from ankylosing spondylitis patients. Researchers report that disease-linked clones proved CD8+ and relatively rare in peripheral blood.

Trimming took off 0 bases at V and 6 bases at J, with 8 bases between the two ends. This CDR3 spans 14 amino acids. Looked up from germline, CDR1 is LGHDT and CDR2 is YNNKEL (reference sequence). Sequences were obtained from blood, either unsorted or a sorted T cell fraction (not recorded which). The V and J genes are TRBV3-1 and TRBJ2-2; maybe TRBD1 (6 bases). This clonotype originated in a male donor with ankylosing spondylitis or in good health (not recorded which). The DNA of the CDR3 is TGTGCCAGCAGCCAAGAGGGGGCCTCCGGGGAGCTGTTTTTT. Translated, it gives CASSQEGASGELFF. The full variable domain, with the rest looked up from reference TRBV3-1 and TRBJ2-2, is DTAVSQTPKYLVTQMGNDKSIKCEQNLGHDTMYWYKQDSKKFLKIMFSYNNKELIINETVPNRFSPKSPDKAHLNLHINSLELGDSAVYFCASSQEGASGELFFGEGSRLTVL.